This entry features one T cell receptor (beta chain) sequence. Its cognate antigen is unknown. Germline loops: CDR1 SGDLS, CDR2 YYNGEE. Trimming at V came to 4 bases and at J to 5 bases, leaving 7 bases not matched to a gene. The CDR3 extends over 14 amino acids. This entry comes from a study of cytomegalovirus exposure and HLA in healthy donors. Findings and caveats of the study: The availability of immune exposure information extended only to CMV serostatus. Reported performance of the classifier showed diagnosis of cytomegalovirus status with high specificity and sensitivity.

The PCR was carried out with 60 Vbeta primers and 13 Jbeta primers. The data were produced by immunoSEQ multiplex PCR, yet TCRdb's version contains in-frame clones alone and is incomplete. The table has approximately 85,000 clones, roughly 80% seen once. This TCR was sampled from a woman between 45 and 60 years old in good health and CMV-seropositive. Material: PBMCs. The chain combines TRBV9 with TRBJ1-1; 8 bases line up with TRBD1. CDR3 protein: CASSLRTGNTEAFF. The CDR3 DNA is TGTGCCAGCAGCCTTAGGACAGGGAATACTGAAGCTTTCTTT.